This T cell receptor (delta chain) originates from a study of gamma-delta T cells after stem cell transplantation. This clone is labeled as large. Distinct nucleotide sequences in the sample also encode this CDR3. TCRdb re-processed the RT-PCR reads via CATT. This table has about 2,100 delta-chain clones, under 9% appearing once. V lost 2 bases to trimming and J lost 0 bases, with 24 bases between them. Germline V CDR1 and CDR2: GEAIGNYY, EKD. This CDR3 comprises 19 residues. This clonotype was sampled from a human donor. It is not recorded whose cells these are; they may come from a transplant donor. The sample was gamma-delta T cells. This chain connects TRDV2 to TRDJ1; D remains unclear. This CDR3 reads CACDSLLSNTNDNTDKLIF. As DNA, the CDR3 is TGTGCCTGTGACAGCTTACTGTCAAACACGAACGACAACACCGATAAACTCATCTTT.